Below, 32 T cell receptor beta chains from the same sample are listed, as sequenced in a study of shared clonotypes between healthy human individuals. Sequencing was performed with immunoSEQ multiplex PCR; in TCRdb, only in-frame clones are kept and a portion is missing. The data contain 1,400,000 or so clones, around 98.5% of them singletons. Specimen: naive CD4+ T cells sorted from blood. The subset was: CD45RA+ positively selected. All receptors derive from a man aged 30 to 39 in good health.

The chain employs TRBV5-4 and TRBJ2-1; 13 bases line up with TRBD2. This CDR3 has 16 amino acids. CDR1 and CDR2 from the germline V gene are SGHNT and YYREEE (reference sequence). The J segment lost 9 bases and the V segment lost 1 base, leaving 7 bases of the junction unmatched. This CDR3 reads CASSLRGLAGFGEQFF. The CDR3 DNA is TGTGCCAGCAGCTTGCGGGGACTAGCGGGATTTGGTGAGCAGTTCTTC.

V gene TRBV5-4 combines with J gene TRBJ2-7; possible D gene TRBD1, 5 bases. V shed 3 bases and J shed 2 bases, with 12 bases lying between them. The V gene's germline CDR1 is SGHNT and CDR2 YYREEE (reference sequence). The CDR3 has 14 residues. The CDR3 nucleotides read TGTGCCAGCAGCTCCACGGACACCGCCTACGAGCAGTACTTC. Translation gives CASSSTDTAYEQYF.

Only one count was recorded for this clone. This chain connects TRBV30 to TRBJ1-1; 10 nucleotides align to TRBD1. The trim removed 5 bases at V and 5 bases at J, leaving 5 bases unmatched. The CDR3 contains 13 residues. Germline V gene lookup returns CDR1 GTSNPN and CDR2 SVGIG (reference sequence). The CDR3 sequence: CAWVGQGQTEAFF. CDR3 nucleotide sequence: TGTGCCTGGGTGGGACAGGGGCAAACTGAAGCTTTCTTT.

This sequence joins TRBV5-1 and TRBJ2-5; D is ambiguous. The CDR3 runs 13 residues. V lost 3 bases to trimming and J lost 0 bases, with 6 bases between them. CDR1 and CDR2 from the germline V gene are SGHRS and YFSETQ. Written as DNA, the CDR3 is TGCGCCAGCAGCTCCTCGTACCAAGAGACCCAGTACTTC. It yields the protein CASSSSYQETQYF.

This clone was detected only once. Additional DNA sequences in this sample encode the identical CDR3. The genes are TRBV5-1 and TRBJ2-6, with D uncertain. In germline, CDR1 is SGHRS, CDR2 YFSETQ. Trimming cost V 5 bases and J 0 bases, with 6 bases left between them. The CDR3 is made up of 14 amino acids. CDR3 DNA sequence: TGCGCCAGCAGTTGGGGCTCTGGGGCCAACGTCCTGACTTTC. Its translation: CASSWGSGANVLTF.

J is TRBJ2-1 and V is TRBV7-6; D is possibly TRBD1 or TRBD2 (6 bases each). The germline V gene encodes CDR1 SGHVS and CDR2 FNYEAQ. Trimming took off 0 bases at V and 1 base at J, with 19 bases between the two ends. CDR3 size: 19 residues. CDR3 sequence reads: CASSLARINRGPSYNEQFF. DNA for the CDR3: TGTGCCAGCAGCTTAGCGCGAATCAACCGGGGGCCATCCTACAATGAGCAGTTCTTC.

The J gene is TRBJ2-1, the V gene TRBV2; 7 bases match TRBD2. The V segment lost 0 bases and the J segment 7 bases; nucleotides outside the gene matches: 0. The CDR3 contains 13 residues. Per germline, CDR1 SNHLY and CDR2 FYNNEI. CDR3 in DNA: TGTGCCAGCAGTGAAGCGGGAGGGAATGAGCAGTTCTTC. Translating gives CASSEAGGNEQFF.

This clone was counted a single time. The V call is TRBV7-9, the J call TRBJ2-7; unclear D gene. V was shortened by 5 bases and J by 1 base, with 15 bases between the two germline ends. The CDR3 sequence is 15 residues long. Germline CDR1 and CDR2: SEHNR and FQNEAQ (reference sequence). The CDR3 DNA follows: TGTGCCAGCAGCCCCTCGTCTATGCGGTCCTACGAGCAGTACTTC. This encodes CASSPSSMRSYEQYF.

The chain joins TRBV27 to TRBJ2-2; TRBD1 might be the D (6 bases). Germline lookup yields CDR1 MNHEY and CDR2 SMNVEV (reference sequence). Trimming removed 1 base from V and 6 bases from J, with 9 bases in between. The CDR3 covers 14 residues. The CDR3 region is CASSLWGRAGELFF. Written as DNA, the CDR3 is TGTGCCAGCAGTTTATGGGGGCGGGCCGGGGAGCTGTTTTTT.

The chain employs TRBV11-2 and TRBJ2-2; 9 bases are a match to TRBD2. V shed 5 bases, J shed 4 bases, and the junction held 5 bases outside the gene matches. Per the germline V gene, CDR1 is SGHAT and CDR2 is FQNNGV. The CDR3 length is 15 residues. DNA for the CDR3: TGTGCCAGCAGCGCGGGACTAGCTTTCACCGGGGAGCTGTTTTTT. The encoded protein is CASSAGLAFTGELFF.

This chain joins TRBV6-5 and TRBJ2-1; D gene unclear. Trimming removed 8 bases from V and 4 bases from J, with 18 bases in between. Germline V gene lookup returns CDR1 MNHEY and CDR2 SVGAGI. CDR3 length equals 15 residues. CDR3 amino acids: CASLGYPGLYNEQFF. The CDR3 DNA reads TGTGCCAGCTTGGGGTACCCTGGGCTTTACAATGAGCAGTTCTTC.

The chain has TRBV28 and TRBJ1-2; 8 nucleotides line up with TRBD1. CDR1 and CDR2 (germline): MDHEN, SYDVKM. This CDR3 has 15 amino acids. After removal of 3 bases from V and 4 bases from J, the junction contained 7 bases not matched to a gene. CDR3 bases: TGTGCCAGCAGTTTCGCAGGGGGCGCTGGCTATGGCTACACCTTC. Its protein is CASSFAGGAGYGYTF.

Points on this clone: The same CDR3 also results from other DNA sequences found in this sample. This chain joins TRBV5-6 and TRBJ2-3; 8 bases align to TRBD2. The germline CDR1 and CDR2 sequences are SGHDT and YYEEEE. The length of the CDR3 is 15 residues. V lost 2 bases and J lost 1; bases outside the gene matches: 3. CDR3 in DNA: TGTGCCAGCAGCTTAGGGACTAGAGGCACAGATACGCAGTATTTT. Protein product: CASSLGTRGTDTQYF.

With respect to this clone: Other nucleotide sequences in the sample specify the same CDR3. The gene calls are TRBV28 and TRBJ1-3, with D uncertain. The V end lost 3 bases, the J end lost 2 bases, and 2 bases lay between the germline ends. CDR3 length equals 12 residues. Germline values: CDR1 MDHEN, CDR2 SYDVKM. Here the CDR3 reads CASSLTGNTIYF. The CDR3 DNA follows: TGTGCCAGCAGTTTGACTGGAAACACCATATATTTT.

This chain joins TRBV6-5 and TRBJ2-5, with D tentatively TRBD1 (5 bases). The CDR3 is made up of 11 amino acids. CDR1 is MNHEY and CDR2 is SVGAGI in the germline V gene. Between the trimmed V and J ends, which lost 8 bases and 9 bases, there was a span of 13 bases. The CDR3 here is CASRTPHAQYF. Written as DNA, the CDR3 is TGTGCCAGCCGGACACCTCACGCCCAGTACTTC.

The gene calls are TRBV15 and TRBJ1-5; no clear D gene. This CDR3 is built from 18 residues. V lost 2 bases and J lost 2, with 19 bases in between. CDR1 is LNHNV and CDR2 is YYDKDF in the germline V gene (reference sequence). The CDR3 loop reads CATSRTGPTDDGNQPQHF. In nucleotides, the CDR3 is TGTGCCACCAGCAGAACCGGGCCCACGGACGACGGCAATCAGCCCCAGCATTTT.

This chain links TRBV19 with TRBJ2-1; possibly TRBD2 for D (5 bases). V lost 3 bases, J lost 8 bases, and 11 bases lay in between. Germline V gene sequence: CDR1 LNHDA, CDR2 SQIVND (reference sequence). The CDR3 sequence is 13 residues long. The CDR3 DNA reads as TGTGCCAGTAGTATTCGGGGTCCCCATGAGCAGTTCTTC. It codes for CASSIRGPHEQFF.

This clone was counted between two and nine times. The chain has TRBV9 and TRBJ1-1; D unclear. Germline CDR1 is SGDLS and CDR2 is YYNGEE. Trimming removed 1 base at V and 4 bases at J, with 11 bases between. The CDR3 sequence is 14 residues long. CDR3 coding DNA: TGTGCCAGCAGCGTACAAAGCCTGGGCACTGAAGCTTTCTTT. Translated: CASSVQSLGTEAFF.

The V call is TRBV27, the J call TRBJ1-3, with TRBD1 matching 7 bases. Germline trimming cut 3 bases from V and 0 bases from J; bases unmatched to any gene: 2. CDR3 length: 15 residues. Per germline, CDR1 MNHEY and CDR2 SMNVEV (reference sequence). CDR3 sequence (DNA): TGTGCCAGCAGTTTCGCAGGGGGCTCTGGAAACACCATATATTTT. It specifies CASSFAGGSGNTIYF.

The chain joins TRBV10-3 to TRBJ2-7; 8 bases are a match to TRBD2. Germline-derived CDR1 and CDR2 are ENHRY and SYGVKD. Germline trimming cut 9 bases from V and 3 bases from J; bases unmatched to any gene: 7. CDR3 length: 13 residues. CDR3 nucleotide sequence: TGTGCCATAGACGCGGGGGGCCACTACGAGCAGTACTTC. Amino acid sequence: CAIDAGGHYEQYF.

The V and J genes are TRBV27 and TRBJ2-7; 8 bases are shared with TRBD1. CDR1 is MNHEY and CDR2 is SMNVEV in the germline V gene (reference sequence). This CDR3 region has 14 residues. V gave up 6 bases and J gave up 3 bases; unmatched junction bases: 7. CDR3 in amino acids: CASSRQGYNYEQYF. The DNA of the CDR3 is TGTGCCAGCAGCCGACAGGGGTATAACTACGAGCAGTACTTC.

This chain joins TRBV9 and TRBJ2-5, with D perhaps TRBD1 (5 bases). The V end was cut by 3 bases, the J end by 5 bases, with 14 bases between. The CDR3 runs to 14 residues. Per germline, CDR1 SGDLS and CDR2 YYNGEE. The CDR3 DNA follows: TGTGCCAGCAGCGGGGGCTCTAGGTCGGAGACCCAGTACTTC. Protein sequence: CASSGGSRSETQYF.

This clone was counted between two and nine times. Other nucleotide sequences from this sample produce the same CDR3. V gene TRBV7-9 combines with J gene TRBJ2-7, with D perhaps TRBD2 (5 bases). V was shortened by 0 bases and J by 2 bases, with 8 bases between the two germline ends. Per the germline V gene, CDR1 is SEHNR and CDR2 is FQNEAQ (reference sequence). The CDR3 consists of 14 residues. DNA for the CDR3: TGTGCCAGCAGCTTAGCGGGAGCAACCTACGAGCAGTACTTC. Translating it yields CASSLAGATYEQYF.

V and J are TRBV13 and TRBJ2-5; 9 bases fit TRBD1. Unmatched junction bases numbered 6, after V lost 2 bases and J lost 2 bases. Per the germline V gene, CDR1 is PRHDT and CDR2 is FYEKMQ (reference sequence). The CDR3 is made up of 16 amino acids. The CDR3 DNA reads TGTGCCAGCAGCTTACGGACAGGGGTCGGACAAGAGACCCAGTACTTC. Translation: CASSLRTGVGQETQYF.

This chain connects TRBV5-1 to TRBJ2-2, with 11 bases identical to TRBD2. The CDR3 is 15 residues long. In germline, CDR1 is SGHRS, CDR2 YFSETQ. J lost 7 bases, V lost 4 bases, and 6 bases had no gene match. CDR3 sequence: CASSQLAGEGGELFF. CDR3 sequence (DNA): TGCGCCAGCAGCCAACTAGCGGGAGAGGGCGGGGAGCTGTTTTTT.

V usage is TRBV9 and J usage is TRBJ2-7; D uncertain. The CDR3 covers 15 residues. The V end lost 2 bases, the J end lost 2 bases, and 14 bases lay between the germline ends. Germline V gene data show CDR1 as SGDLS and CDR2 as YYNGEE. The CDR3 region is CASSVAAAPPYEQYF. CDR3 coding DNA: TGTGCCAGCAGCGTGGCCGCGGCCCCCCCCTACGAGCAGTACTTC.

V usage is TRBV5-1 and J usage is TRBJ2-7; D call uncertain. Germline V CDR1 and CDR2: SGHRS, YFSETQ. Trimming pared 0 bases from V and 2 bases from J, leaving 9 bases between. The CDR3 is 14 residues long. This chain's CDR3 is CASSLVIRTYEQYF. In nucleotides, the CDR3 is TGCGCCAGCAGCTTGGTAATCAGAACCTACGAGCAGTACTTC.

V and J are TRBV7-9 and TRBJ2-1; D is unresolved. CDR3 length equals 14 residues. V was pared by 1 base and J by 5 bases, with 9 bases between. Germline lookup yields CDR1 SEHNR and CDR2 FQNEAQ (reference sequence). CDR3 sequence: CASSLVSGDNEQFF. In nucleotides, the CDR3 is TGTGCCAGCAGCTTAGTATCCGGAGACAATGAGCAGTTCTTC.

The chain combines TRBV13 with TRBJ2-3; 12 bases agree with TRBD2. J gave up 1 base and V 4 bases, and 9 bases lay outside the gene matches. The CDR3 is 18 amino acids. CDR1 and CDR2 (germline): PRHDT, FYEKMQ (reference sequence). CDR3 nucleotides: TGTGCCAGCAGCTCCGGACTAGCGGGATTGATGGGCACAGATACGCAGTATTTT. Its translation: CASSSGLAGLMGTDTQYF.

This sequence joins TRBV5-1 and TRBJ1-1, with TRBD1 as a possible D gene (5 bases). Trimming stripped 0 bases from V and 6 bases from J, with 9 bases between. The CDR3 is 13 residues long. Germline values: CDR1 SGHRS, CDR2 YFSETQ. As DNA, the CDR3 is TGCGCCAGCAGCTTGGGAGGGGACGCTGAAGCTTTCTTT. This translates into CASSLGGDAEAFF.

This chain joins TRBV9 and TRBJ2-1; TRBD2 aligns across 14 bases. Trimming cost V 0 bases and J 4 bases; bases outside gene matches: 12. The CDR3 consists of 20 residues. Germline V lookup: CDR1 SGDLS, CDR2 YYNGEE. The chain's CDR3 is CASSVVGGLAGGALYNEQFF. CDR3 DNA sequence: TGTGCCAGCAGCGTAGTGGGAGGACTAGCGGGAGGAGCCCTATACAATGAGCAGTTCTTC.

This chain uses TRBV18 with TRBJ2-2, with 8 positions matching TRBD1. Germline V gives CDR1 KGHSH, CDR2 LQKENI. V lost 9 bases and J lost 0; bases outside the gene matches: 3. The length of the CDR3 is 14 residues. CDR3 in amino acids: CASRTGTNTGELFF. The DNA of the CDR3 is TGTGCCAGTCGGACAGGGACGAACACCGGGGAGCTGTTTTTT.